This T cell receptor beta chain was identified during a study of blood T cell repertoires in COVID-19. Produced via immunoSEQ multiplex PCR; TCRdb's table is partial and in-frame only. In the table there are around 230,000 clones, almost 85% of which are singletons. Between the trimmed V and J ends, which lost 4 bases and 5 bases, there was a span of 13 bases. CDR3 length equals 14 residues. Germline CDR1 and CDR2: SGHNT and YENEEA. The chain joins TRBV11-3 to TRBJ2-3, with D perhaps TRBD2 (6 bases). Sequencing was done on a sample of peripheral blood. This TCR was sampled from a man between 45 and 60 years old with COVID-19, enrolled during active disease. DNA for the CDR3: TGTGCCAGCAGCTCAGGACTAAGAAAAGATACGCAGTATTTT. It is translated as CASSSGLRKDTQYF.